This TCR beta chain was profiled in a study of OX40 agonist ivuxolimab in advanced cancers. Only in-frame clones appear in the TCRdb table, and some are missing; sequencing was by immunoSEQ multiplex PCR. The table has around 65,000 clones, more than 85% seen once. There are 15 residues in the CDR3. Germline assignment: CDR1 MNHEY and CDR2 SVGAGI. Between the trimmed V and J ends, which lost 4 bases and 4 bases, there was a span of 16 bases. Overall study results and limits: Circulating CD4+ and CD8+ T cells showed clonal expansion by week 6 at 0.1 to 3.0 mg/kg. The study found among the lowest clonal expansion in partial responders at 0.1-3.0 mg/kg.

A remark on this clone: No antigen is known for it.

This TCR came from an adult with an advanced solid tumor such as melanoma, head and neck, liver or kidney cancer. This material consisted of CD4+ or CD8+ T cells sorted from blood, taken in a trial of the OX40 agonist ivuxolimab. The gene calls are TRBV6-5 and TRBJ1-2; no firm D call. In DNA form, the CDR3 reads TGTGCCAGCAGTTTTGGGCAGCTCCCTACCTATGGCTACACCTTC. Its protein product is CASSFGQLPTYGYTF.